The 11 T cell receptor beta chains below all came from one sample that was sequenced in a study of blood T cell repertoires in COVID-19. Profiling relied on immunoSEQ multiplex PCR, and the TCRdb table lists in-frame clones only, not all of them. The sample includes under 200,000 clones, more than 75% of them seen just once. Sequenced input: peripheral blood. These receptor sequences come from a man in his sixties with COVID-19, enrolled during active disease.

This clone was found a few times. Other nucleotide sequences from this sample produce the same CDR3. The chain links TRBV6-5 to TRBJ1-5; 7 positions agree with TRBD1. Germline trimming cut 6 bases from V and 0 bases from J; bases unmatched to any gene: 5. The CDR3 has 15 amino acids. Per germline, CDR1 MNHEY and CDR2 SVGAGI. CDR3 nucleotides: TGTGCCAGCAGCCGGGACAGTTATAGCAATCAGCCCCAGCATTTT. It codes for CASSRDSYSNQPQHF.

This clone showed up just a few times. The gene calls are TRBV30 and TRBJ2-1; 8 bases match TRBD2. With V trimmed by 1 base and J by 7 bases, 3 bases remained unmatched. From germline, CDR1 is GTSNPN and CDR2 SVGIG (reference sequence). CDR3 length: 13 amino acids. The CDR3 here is CAWSGLAGNEQFF. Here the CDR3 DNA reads TGTGCCTGGAGTGGGCTAGCGGGTAATGAGCAGTTCTTC. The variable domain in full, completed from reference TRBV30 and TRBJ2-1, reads SQTIHQWPATLVQPVGSPLSLECTVEGTSNPNLYWYRQAAGRGLQLLFYSVGIGQISSEVPQNLSASRPQDRQFILSSKKLLLSDSGFYLCAWSGLAGNEQFFGPGTRLTVL.

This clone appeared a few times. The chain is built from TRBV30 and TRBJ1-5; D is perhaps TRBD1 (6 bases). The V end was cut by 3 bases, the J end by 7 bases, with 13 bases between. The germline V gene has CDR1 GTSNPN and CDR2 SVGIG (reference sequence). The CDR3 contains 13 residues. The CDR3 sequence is CAWSATGFQPQHF. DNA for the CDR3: TGTGCCTGGAGCGCTACAGGGTTCCAGCCCCAGCATTTT.

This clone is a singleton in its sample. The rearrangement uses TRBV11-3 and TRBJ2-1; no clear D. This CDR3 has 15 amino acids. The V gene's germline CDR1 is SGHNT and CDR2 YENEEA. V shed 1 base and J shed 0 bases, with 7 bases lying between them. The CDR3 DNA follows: TGTGCCAGCAGCTTAGCGGGTCTCTCCTACAATGAGCAGTTCTTC. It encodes CASSLAGLSYNEQFF.

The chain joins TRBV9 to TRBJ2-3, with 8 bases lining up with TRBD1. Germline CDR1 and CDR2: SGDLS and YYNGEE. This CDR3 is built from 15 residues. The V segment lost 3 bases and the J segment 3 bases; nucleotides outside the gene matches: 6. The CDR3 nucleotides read TGTGCCAGCAGCGCCGGGCAGGGGGCGACAGATACGCAGTATTTT. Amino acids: CASSAGQGATDTQYF.

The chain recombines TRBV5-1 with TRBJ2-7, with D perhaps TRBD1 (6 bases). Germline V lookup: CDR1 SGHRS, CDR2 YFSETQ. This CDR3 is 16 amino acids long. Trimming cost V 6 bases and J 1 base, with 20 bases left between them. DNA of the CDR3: TGCGCCAGCACCAAGTCCCATTCACAGGGTTCCTACGAGCAGTACTTC. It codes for CASTKSHSQGSYEQYF.

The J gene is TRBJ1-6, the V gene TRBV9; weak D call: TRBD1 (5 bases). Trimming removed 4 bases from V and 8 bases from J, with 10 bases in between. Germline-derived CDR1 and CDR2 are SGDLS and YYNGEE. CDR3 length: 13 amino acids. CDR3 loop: CASSFSGDSPLHF. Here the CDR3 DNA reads TGTGCCAGCAGCTTTTCGGGGGATTCACCCCTCCACTTT.

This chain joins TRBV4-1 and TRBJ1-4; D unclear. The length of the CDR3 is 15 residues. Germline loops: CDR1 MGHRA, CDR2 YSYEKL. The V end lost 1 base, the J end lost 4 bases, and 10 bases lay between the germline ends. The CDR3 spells CASSQAGIGNEKLFF. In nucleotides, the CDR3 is TGCGCCAGCAGCCAAGCCGGGATTGGTAATGAAAAACTGTTTTTT.

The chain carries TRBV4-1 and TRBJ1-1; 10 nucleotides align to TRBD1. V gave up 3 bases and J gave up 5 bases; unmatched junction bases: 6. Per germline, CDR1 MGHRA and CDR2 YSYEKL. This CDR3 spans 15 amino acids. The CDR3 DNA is TGCGCCAGCAGCCAGACCTGGACAGGGGGGACTGAAGCTTTCTTT. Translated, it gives CASSQTWTGGTEAFF.

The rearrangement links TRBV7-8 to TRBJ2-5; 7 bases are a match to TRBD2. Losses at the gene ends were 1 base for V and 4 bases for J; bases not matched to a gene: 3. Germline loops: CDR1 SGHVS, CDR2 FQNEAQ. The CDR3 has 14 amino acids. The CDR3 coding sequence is TGTGCCAGCAGCTTAGTGACTAGCTCAGAGACCCAGTACTTC. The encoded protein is CASSLVTSSETQYF.

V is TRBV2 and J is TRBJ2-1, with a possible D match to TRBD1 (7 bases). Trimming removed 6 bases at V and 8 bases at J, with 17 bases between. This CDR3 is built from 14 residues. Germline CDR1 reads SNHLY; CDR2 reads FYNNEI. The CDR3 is CASSWDSGLDEQFF. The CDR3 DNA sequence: TGTGCCAGCAGCTGGGACAGCGGGTTGGATGAGCAGTTCTTC.